This T cell receptor (beta chain) originates from a study of T cell responses to AZD1222 COVID-19 vaccine. Study outcomes and limitations: It was only after the peak T cell response that any repertoires were sampled. Seropositivity was recorded at baseline in only a handful of AZD1222 recipients. The CD4 TCRs associated with vaccination extended across spike and predominated at 160-218 and 743-854.

The J segment lost 6 bases and the V segment lost 3 bases, leaving 9 bases of the junction unmatched. The CDR3 totals 15 residues. The germline CDR1 and CDR2 sequences are SGHRS and YFSETQ. Assay: immunoSEQ multiplex PCR; the TCRdb copy retains only in-frame clones and omits some. The sample consists of over 100,000 clones, about 88% of them appearing once. About this clone: What it binds is not known.

The V gene is TRBV5-1, the J gene TRBJ1-1; TRBD1 aligns across 9 bases. The receptor comes from an adult in good health. This specimen was peripheral blood, taken on day 0 of AZD1222 vaccination. The CDR3 spells CASSYLGQGESEAFF. The CDR3 nucleotides read TGCGCCAGCAGCTACCTGGGACAGGGAGAGTCTGAAGCTTTCTTT.